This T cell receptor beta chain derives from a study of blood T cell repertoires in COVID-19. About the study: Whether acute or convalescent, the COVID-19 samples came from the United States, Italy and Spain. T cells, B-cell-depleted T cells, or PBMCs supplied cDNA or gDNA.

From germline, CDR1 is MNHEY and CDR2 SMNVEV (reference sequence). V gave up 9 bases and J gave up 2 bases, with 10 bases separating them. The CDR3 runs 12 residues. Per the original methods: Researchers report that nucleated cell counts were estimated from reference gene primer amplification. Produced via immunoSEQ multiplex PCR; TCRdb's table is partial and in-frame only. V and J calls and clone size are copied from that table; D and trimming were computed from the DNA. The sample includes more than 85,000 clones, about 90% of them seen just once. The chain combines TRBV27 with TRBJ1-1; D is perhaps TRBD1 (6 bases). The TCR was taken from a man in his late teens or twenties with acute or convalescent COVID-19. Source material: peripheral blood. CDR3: CASRGHNTEAFF. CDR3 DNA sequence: TGTGCCAGTCGGGGACACAACACTGAAGCTTTCTTT.